Included here is one TCR beta chain sequence, with context. What it recognizes is unknown. This CDR3 contains 15 residues. The V end lost 3 bases, the J end lost 8 bases, and 16 bases lay between the germline ends. Looked up from germline, CDR1 is MNHNY and CDR2 is SVGAGI (reference sequence). This sample is part of a study of T cell responses to AZD1222 COVID-19 vaccine. Broader study findings: Only a handful of AZD1222 recipients tested seropositive at baseline. Nearly half of spike-specific TCRs reportedly go after variant regions that carry no mutations. The study found Spike-specific TCR breadth and depth rose after two AZD1222 doses. In all cases, repertoires were sampled only after the peak T cell response.

Assay: immunoSEQ multiplex PCR; the TCRdb copy retains only in-frame clones and omits some. Among approximately 150,000 clones listed, 88% were seen once. The clonotype was recovered from an adult who received the AZD1222 COVID-19 vaccine. J is TRBJ1-4 and V is TRBV6-6; maybe TRBD1 (6 bases). Sequencing used peripheral blood, obtained 28 days after the second AZD1222 dose. In nucleotides, the CDR3 is TGTGCCAGCAGTTATGGGAGGGGGAGAGGCGAAAAACTGTTTTTT. Amino acids: CASSYGRGRGEKLFF.